The 9 T cell receptor beta chains in this list originate from one sample, sequenced in a study of identifying expanded T cells in peripheral blood. Data came from immunoSEQ multiplex PCR; TCRdb stores just in-frame clones and leaves some out. The sample lists about 85,000 clones; 88% were seen once. Sequenced sample: blood. These receptors all stem from a person aged 18-69 years in good health.

J is TRBJ1-2 and V is TRBV18; 11 bases align to TRBD1. The CDR3 is 16 amino acids. V dropped 0 bases and J dropped 6; count of bases not matched to a gene: 6. Germline V CDR1 and CDR2: KGHSH, LQKENI. The CDR3 region is CASSPPDRGLLHGYTF. In DNA form, the CDR3 reads TGTGCCAGCTCACCACCGGACAGGGGGCTTCTCCATGGCTACACCTTC.

This chain joins TRBV4-1 and TRBJ2-3; D remains unclear. V shed 3 bases and J shed 5 bases, with 12 bases lying between them. Germline V gene sequence: CDR1 MGHRA, CDR2 YSYEKL. The CDR3 is 14 amino acids. As DNA, the CDR3 is TGCGCCAGCAGCCAGGCGCTGACCGTAGATACGCAGTATTTT. This codes for CASSQALTVDTQYF.

This rearrangement joins TRBV5-6 to TRBJ1-1, with no clear D. Trimming took off 1 base at V and 1 base at J, with 2 bases between the two ends. The CDR3 contains 12 residues. The germline V gene has CDR1 SGHDT and CDR2 YYEEEE. CDR3 DNA sequence: TGTGCCAGCAGCTTGTGGAACACTGAAGCTTTCTTT. Protein sequence: CASSLWNTEAFF.

V usage is TRBV29-1 and J usage is TRBJ2-3; D gene unclear. Germline V CDR1 and CDR2: SQVTM, ANQGSEA. V was shortened by 1 base and J by 0 bases, with 5 bases between the two germline ends. The CDR3 is 13 amino acids. CDR3 region: CSVEGVSTDTQYF. CDR3 sequence (DNA): TGCAGCGTTGAAGGGGTCAGCACAGATACGCAGTATTTT.

The genes are TRBV6-6 and TRBJ1-5; 8 positions agree with TRBD1. The CDR3 spans 14 residues. In germline, CDR1 is MNHNY, CDR2 SVGAGI (reference sequence). The V and J ends lost 6 bases and 7 bases, in that order; junction bases with no gene match: 8. CDR3 protein: CASSPQGAGQPQHF. Here the CDR3 DNA reads TGTGCCAGCAGCCCTCAGGGGGCGGGGCAGCCCCAGCATTTT.

The chain employs TRBV15 and TRBJ2-3; D is ambiguous. This CDR3 contains 12 residues. Germline V gene data show CDR1 as LNHNV and CDR2 as YYDKDF (reference sequence). V lost 0 bases and J lost 10, with 8 bases in between. The CDR3 loop reads CATSRDGYAQYF. The CDR3 DNA reads TGTGCCACCAGCAGAGATGGTTATGCGCAGTATTTT.

The chain uses TRBV6-6 and TRBJ2-5; D not resolved. The germline V gene has CDR1 MNHNY and CDR2 SVGAGI (reference sequence). The CDR3 has 14 residues. V shed 0 bases and J shed 5 bases, with 10 bases lying between them. The CDR3, as DNA: TGTGCCAGCAGTTACTCCAAACTCGGGGAGACCCAGTACTTC. Its translation: CASSYSKLGETQYF.

Here the CDR3 reads CASSEGYSTDTQYF. The CDR3 DNA reads as TGCGCCAGCAGCGAGGGATATAGCACAGATACGCAGTATTTT. This chain links TRBV5-1 with TRBJ2-3, with D possibly matching TRBD2 (5 bases). This CDR3 is 14 amino acids long. Germline CDR1 is SGHRS and CDR2 is YFSETQ. Trimming took 4 bases from V and 0 from J, leaving 9 bases between them.

This chain uses TRBV5-4 with TRBJ1-1; 9 nucleotides agree with TRBD1. The CDR3 contains 13 residues. Losses at the gene ends were 0 bases for V and 11 bases for J; bases not matched to a gene: 5. Germline V CDR1 and CDR2: SGHNT, YYREEE (reference sequence). The CDR3 DNA is TGTGCCAGCAGCTTGGACAGGGGGCGGTCGGCTTTCTTT. Protein: CASSLDRGRSAFF.